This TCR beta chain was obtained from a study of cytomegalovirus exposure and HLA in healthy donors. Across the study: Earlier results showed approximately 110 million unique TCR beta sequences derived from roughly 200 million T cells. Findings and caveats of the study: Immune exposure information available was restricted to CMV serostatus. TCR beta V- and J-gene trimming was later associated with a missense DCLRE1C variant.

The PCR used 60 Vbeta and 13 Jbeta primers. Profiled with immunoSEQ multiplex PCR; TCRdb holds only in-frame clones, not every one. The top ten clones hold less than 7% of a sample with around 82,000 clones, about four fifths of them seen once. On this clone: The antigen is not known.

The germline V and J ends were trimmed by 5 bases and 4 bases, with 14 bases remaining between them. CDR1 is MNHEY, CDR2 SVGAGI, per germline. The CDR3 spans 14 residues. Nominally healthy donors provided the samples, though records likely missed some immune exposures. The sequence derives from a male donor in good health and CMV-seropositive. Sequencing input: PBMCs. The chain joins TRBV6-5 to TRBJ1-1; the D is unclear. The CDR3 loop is CASSTRRGITEAFF. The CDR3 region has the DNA TGTGCCAGCAGTACCCGACGGGGAATCACTGAAGCTTTCTTT.